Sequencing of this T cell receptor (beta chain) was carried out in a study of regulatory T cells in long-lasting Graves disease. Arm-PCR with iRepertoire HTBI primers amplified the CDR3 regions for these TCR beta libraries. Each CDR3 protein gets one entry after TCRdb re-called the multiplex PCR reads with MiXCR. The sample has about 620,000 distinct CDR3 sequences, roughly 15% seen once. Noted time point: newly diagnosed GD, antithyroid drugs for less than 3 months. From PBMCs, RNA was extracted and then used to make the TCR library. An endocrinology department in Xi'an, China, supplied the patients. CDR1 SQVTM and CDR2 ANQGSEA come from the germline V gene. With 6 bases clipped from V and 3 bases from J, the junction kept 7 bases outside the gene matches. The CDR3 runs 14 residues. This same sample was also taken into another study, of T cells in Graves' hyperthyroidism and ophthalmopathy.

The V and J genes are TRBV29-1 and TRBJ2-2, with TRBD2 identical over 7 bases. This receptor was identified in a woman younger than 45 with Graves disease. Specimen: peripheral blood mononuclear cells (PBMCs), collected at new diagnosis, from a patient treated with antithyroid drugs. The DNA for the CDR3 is TGCAGCGTCCGGAGGGAGGGATACACCGGGGAGCTGTTTTTT. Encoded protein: CSVRREGYTGELFF.